A single T cell receptor beta chain is shown here with its context. Its specificity is unknown. The data are from a study of vaccination effects on CD4 cells after COVID-19. Study-level points and caveats: The authors studied few convalescent patients and collected no early post-infection timepoints.

Produced via immunoSEQ multiplex PCR; TCRdb's table is partial and in-frame only. The data contain just under 65,000 clones, over 70% of them singletons. This CDR3 is built from 17 residues. V gave up 0 bases and J gave up 4 bases; unmatched junction bases: 9. Germline CDR1 and CDR2: SGHTA and FQGNSA. Antigen-specific CD4+ T cells were first expanded with viral peptide pools by the ViraFEST assay and only then sequenced. Cultured cells yielded isolated CD4+ T cells after roughly 11 days. Each vaccine recipient was nucleocapsid antibody negative and had no prior SARS-CoV-2 infection. The V gene is TRBV7-2, the J gene TRBJ2-3; TRBD1 agrees at 8 bases. The clonotype comes from a human donor who received a COVID-19 vaccine. The input for sequencing was CD4+ T cells from PBMCs cultured with HCoV-OC43 spike peptides, taken before COVID-19 vaccination. Subset meaning: HCoV-OC43 spike overlapping peptide pool stimulation. This CDR3 is CASSLASGGALADTQYF. DNA for the CDR3: TGTGCCAGCAGCTTAGCCTCAGGGGGCGCGCTCGCAGATACGCAGTATTTT.